The rows below give T cell receptor beta chains drawn from one sample of a study of regulatory T cells in long-lasting Graves disease. TCRdb recomputed calls from the multiplex PCR reads with MiXCR, one row per CDR3 protein. The sample holds about 560,000 distinct CDR3 sequences, around 15% seen once. This sample was also put to use in a study of T cells in Graves' hyperthyroidism and ophthalmopathy.

The specimen was peripheral blood mononuclear cells (PBMCs), collected at new diagnosis, from a patient treated with antithyroid drugs. These receptors were obtained from a man between 18 and 29 years old with Graves disease. Each CDR3 is given with its conserved first and last residue. Fields, in order: D gene, clone size, J gene, V gene, CDR3 protein, CDR3 DNA. D genes are given only for firm matches. Rows may omit the clone size; those that give it use once, few, many or a size class.

>TRBD2|many|TRBJ2-1|TRBV6-1
CASIPPGGSYNEQFF
TGTGCCAGCATCCCACCGGGGGGGTCCTACAATGAGCAGTTCTTC
>-|-|TRBJ1-5|TRBV20-1
CSAKYGYSNQPQHF
TGCAGTGCTAAATACGGGTATAGCAATCAGCCCCAGCATTTT
>-|few|TRBJ2-1|TRBV7-2
CASSLRPGSEDNEQFF
TGTGCCAGCAGCTTACGGCCGGGCAGCGAGGACAATGAGCAGTTCTTC
>TRBD1|few|TRBJ1-1|TRBV15
CATSGDGQGYTGPEAFF
TGTGCCACCAGCGGAGACGGACAGGGATACACCGGACCTGAAGCTTTCTTT
>-|-|TRBJ2-1|TRBV11-2
CASSLVGPEDEQFF
TGTGCCAGCAGCTTAGTGGGTCCGGAGGATGAGCAGTTCTTC
>-|-|TRBJ1-2|TRBV5-6
CASSPLTRTGGYTF
TGTGCCAGCAGCCCGCTCACACGAACGGGCGGCTACACCTTC
>-|many|TRBJ2-3|TRBV7-8
CASSSDLPGTDTQYF
TGTGCCAGCAGCTCGGATCTTCCTGGGACAGATACGCAGTATTTT
>-|-|TRBJ2-2|TRBV7-9
CASSYGTFGGELFF
TGTGCCAGCAGCTACGGGACGTTTGGCGGGGAGCTGTTTTTT
>TRBD2|many|TRBJ2-3|TRBV6-1
CASRPNPKLIAGEPLVPDTQYF
TGTGCCAGCCGGCCAAATCCTAAACTCATAGCGGGAGAGCCATTAGTTCCAGATACGCAGTATTTT
>TRBD2|few|TRBJ2-3|TRBV20-1
CSARDWGLAGDTQYF
TGCAGTGCTAGAGATTGGGGACTAGCGGGAGATACGCAGTATTTT
>TRBD2|many|TRBJ2-1|TRBV5-1
CASSLAVSGSGRNEQFF
TGCGCCAGCAGCTTGGCCGTTTCAGGTAGCGGGAGAAATGAGCAGTTCTTC
>-|few|TRBJ1-2|TRBV20-1
CSASPRASGYGYTF
TGCAGTGCTAGTCCACGGGCATCGGGGTATGGCTACACCTTC
>-|many|TRBJ1-4|TRBV3-1
CASSPTPRGGKLFF
TGTGCCAGCAGCCCGACTCCCAGGGGCGGAAAACTGTTTTTT
>TRBD2|-|TRBJ2-1|TRBV19
CASKGGGRGYNEQFF
TGTGCCAGTAAGGGCGGCGGGAGGGGGTACAATGAGCAGTTCTTC
>TRBD2|-|TRBJ2-7|TRBV6-2/TRBV6-3
CASSYSGTAGLGEQYF
TGTGCCAGCAGTTACTCGGGTACAGCGGGGCTCGGAGAGCAGTACTTC
>TRBD2|-|TRBJ2-7|TRBV27
CASSSRGLSGRIYEQYF
TGTGCCAGCAGTTCCCGAGGTCTTAGCGGGAGGATCTACGAGCAGTACTTC
>TRBD2|-|TRBJ2-1|TRBV2
CASSEREGNEQFF
TGTGCCAGCAGTGAGCGGGAGGGCAATGAGCAGTTCTTC
>-|many|TRBJ1-1|TRBV28
CASRNLEAFF
TGTGCCAGCAGGAACCTAGAAGCTTTCTTT
>-|-|TRBJ1-1|TRBV29-1
CSVGDGMNTKAFF
TGCAGCGTAGGGGACGGCATGAACACTAAAGCTTTCTTT
>-|few|TRBJ2-2|TRBV7-2
CASSLARTVTGELFF
TGTGCCAGCAGCTTAGCGCGGACAGTTACCGGGGAGCTGTTTTTT
>-|many|TRBJ2-7|TRBV20-1
CSARDAGYEQYF
TGCAGTGCTAGAGATGCCGGCTACGAGCAGTACTTC
>-|many|TRBJ1-4|TRBV12-3/TRBV12-4
CASSLARSNEKLFF
TGTGCCAGCAGCTTAGCGAGGTCTAATGAAAAACTGTTTTTT
>TRBD2|-|TRBJ2-3|TRBV9
CASSISGSTDTQYF
TGTGCCAGCAGCATTAGCGGGAGCACAGATACGCAGTATTTT
>-|once|TRBJ1-2|TRBV2
CASREGNPYGHTF
TGTGCCAGCAGGGAAGGCAACCCCTATGGCCACACCTTC
>-|many|TRBJ2-7|TRBV19
CASSIEIAASYEQYF
TGTGCCAGTAGTATAGAGATTGCAGCCTCCTACGAGCAGTACTTC
>-|-|TRBJ1-1|TRBV7-9
CASSATGSAFF
TGTGCCAGCAGCGCCACAGGGTCGGCTTTCTTT
>TRBD1|many|TRBJ2-1|TRBV27
CASSRQGSSYNEQFF
TGTGCCAGCAGTCGACAGGGTAGCTCCTACAATGAGCAGTTCTTC
>-|many|TRBJ2-5|TRBV6-1
CASSVLETQYF
TGTGCCAGCAGTGTGCTAGAGACCCAGTACTTC
>-|few|TRBJ2-7|TRBV9
CASSVATTIPHEQYF
TGTGCCAGCAGCGTAGCTACGACAATTCCCCACGAGCAGTACTTC
>TRBD2|many|TRBJ2-5|TRBV2
CASKGLAETTQYF
TGTGCCAGCAAGGGACTAGCGGAAACGACCCAGTACTTC
>-|few|TRBJ2-5|TRBV2
CASSERGGGETQYF
TGTGCCAGCAGTGAAAGAGGGGGGGGAGAGACCCAGTACTTC
>TRBD2|-|TRBJ2-2|TRBV5-1
CASSFSGSHTGELFF
TGCGCCAGCAGCTTTAGCGGGAGTCACACCGGGGAGCTGTTTTTT
>-|many|TRBJ1-2|TRBV12-3/TRBV12-4
CASGIPGDTGYTF
TGTGCCAGCGGAATTCCAGGGGACACTGGCTACACCTTC